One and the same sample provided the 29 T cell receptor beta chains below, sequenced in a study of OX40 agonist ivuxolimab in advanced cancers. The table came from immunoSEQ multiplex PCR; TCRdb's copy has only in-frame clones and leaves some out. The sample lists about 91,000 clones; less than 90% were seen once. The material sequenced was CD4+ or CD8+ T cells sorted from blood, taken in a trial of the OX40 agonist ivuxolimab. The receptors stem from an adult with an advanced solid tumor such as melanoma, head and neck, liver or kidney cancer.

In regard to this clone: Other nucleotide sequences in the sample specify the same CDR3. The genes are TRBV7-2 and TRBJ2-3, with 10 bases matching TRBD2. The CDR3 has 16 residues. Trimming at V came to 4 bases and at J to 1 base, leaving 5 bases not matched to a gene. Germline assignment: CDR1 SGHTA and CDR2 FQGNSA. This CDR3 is CASSSLAGVGTDTQYF. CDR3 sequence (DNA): TGTGCCAGCAGCTCGCTAGCGGGGGTGGGCACAGATACGCAGTATTTT.

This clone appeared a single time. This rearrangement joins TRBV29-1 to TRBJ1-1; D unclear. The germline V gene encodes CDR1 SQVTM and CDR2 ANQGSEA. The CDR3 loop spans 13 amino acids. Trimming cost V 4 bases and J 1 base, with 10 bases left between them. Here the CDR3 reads CSVGAGSNTEAFF. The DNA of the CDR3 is TGCAGCGTTGGGGCGGGATCGAACACTGAAGCTTTCTTT.

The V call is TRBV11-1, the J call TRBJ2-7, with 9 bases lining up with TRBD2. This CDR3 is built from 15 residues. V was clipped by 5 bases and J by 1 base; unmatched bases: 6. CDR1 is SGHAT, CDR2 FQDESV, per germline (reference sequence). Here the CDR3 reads CASSPLAGRSYEQYF. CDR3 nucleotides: TGTGCCAGCAGCCCGCTAGCGGGGAGATCCTACGAGCAGTACTTC.

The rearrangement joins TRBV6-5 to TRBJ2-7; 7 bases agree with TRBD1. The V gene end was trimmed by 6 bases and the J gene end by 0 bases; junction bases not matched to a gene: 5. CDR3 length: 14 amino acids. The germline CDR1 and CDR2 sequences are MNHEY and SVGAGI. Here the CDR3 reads CASSRGTASYEQYF. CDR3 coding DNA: TGTGCCAGCAGCCGAGGGACAGCCTCCTACGAGCAGTACTTC.

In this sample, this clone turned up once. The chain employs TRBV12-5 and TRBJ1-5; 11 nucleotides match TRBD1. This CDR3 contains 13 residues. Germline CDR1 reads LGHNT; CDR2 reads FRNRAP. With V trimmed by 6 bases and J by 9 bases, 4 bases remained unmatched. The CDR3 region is CASGGQGVTPQHF. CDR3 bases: TGTGCTAGTGGGGGACAGGGGGTGACGCCCCAGCATTTT. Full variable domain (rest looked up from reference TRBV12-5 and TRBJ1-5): DARVTQTPRHKVTEMGQEVTMRCQPILGHNTVFWYRQTMMQGLELLAYFRNRAPLDDSGMPKDRFSAEMPDATLATLKIQPSEPRDSAVYFCASGGQGVTPQHFGDGTRLSIL.

The CDR3 here is CASSLVSLTGLQGYTF. The CDR3 DNA reads TGTGCCAGCAGCTTGGTGTCCCTCACTGGGCTACAAGGCTACACCTTC. This chain links TRBV5-5 with TRBJ1-2; D unresolved. In germline, CDR1 is SGHKS, CDR2 YYEKEE (reference sequence). The CDR3 runs to 16 residues. V gave up 0 bases and J gave up 8 bases, with 20 bases separating them.

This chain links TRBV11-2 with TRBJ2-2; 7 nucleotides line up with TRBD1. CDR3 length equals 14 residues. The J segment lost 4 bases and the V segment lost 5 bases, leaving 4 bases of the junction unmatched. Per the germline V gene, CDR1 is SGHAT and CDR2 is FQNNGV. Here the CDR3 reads CASSTRQGTGELFF. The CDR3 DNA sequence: TGTGCCAGCAGCACGCGACAGGGCACCGGGGAGCTGTTTTTT.

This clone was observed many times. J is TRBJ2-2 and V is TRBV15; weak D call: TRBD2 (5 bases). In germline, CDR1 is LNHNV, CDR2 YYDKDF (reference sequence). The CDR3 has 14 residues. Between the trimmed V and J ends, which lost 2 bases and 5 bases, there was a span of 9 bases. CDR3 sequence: CATSRPTGTGELFF. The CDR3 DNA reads TGTGCCACCAGCAGACCCACGGGGACCGGGGAGCTGTTTTTT.

The CDR3 coding sequence is TGTGCCAGCAGTCCCCTAGCCAAAAACATTCAGTACTTC. The encoded protein is CASSPLAKNIQYF. The V and J genes are TRBV27 and TRBJ2-4; no reliable D call. Looked up from germline, CDR1 is MNHEY and CDR2 is SMNVEV (reference sequence). The CDR3 is made up of 13 amino acids. The V end lost 5 bases, the J end lost 0 bases, and 5 bases lay between the germline ends.

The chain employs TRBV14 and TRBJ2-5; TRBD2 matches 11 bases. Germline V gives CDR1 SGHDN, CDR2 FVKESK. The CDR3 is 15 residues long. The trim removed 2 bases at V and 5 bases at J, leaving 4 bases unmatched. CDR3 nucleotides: TGTGCCAGCAGCCAAATAGCGGGGGGGCTTGAGACCCAGTACTTC. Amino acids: CASSQIAGGLETQYF. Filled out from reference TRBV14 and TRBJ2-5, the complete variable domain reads EAGVTQFPSHSVIEKGQTVTLRCDPISGHDNLYWYRRVMGKEIKFLLHFVKESKQDESGMPNNRFLAERTGGTYSTLKVQPAELEDSGVYFCASSQIAGGLETQYFGPGTRLLVL.

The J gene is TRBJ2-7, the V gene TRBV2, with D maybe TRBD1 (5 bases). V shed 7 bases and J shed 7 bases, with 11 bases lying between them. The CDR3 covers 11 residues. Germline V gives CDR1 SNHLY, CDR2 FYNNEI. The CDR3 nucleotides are TGTGCCAGCATCAGGGAAAGAGAGCAGTACTTC. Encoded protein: CASIREREQYF.

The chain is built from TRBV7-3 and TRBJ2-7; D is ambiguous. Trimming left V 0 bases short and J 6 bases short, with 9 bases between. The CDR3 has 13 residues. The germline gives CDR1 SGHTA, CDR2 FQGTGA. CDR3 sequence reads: CASSLTGPGEQYF. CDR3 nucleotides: TGTGCCAGCAGCTTAACGGGCCCAGGCGAGCAGTACTTC.

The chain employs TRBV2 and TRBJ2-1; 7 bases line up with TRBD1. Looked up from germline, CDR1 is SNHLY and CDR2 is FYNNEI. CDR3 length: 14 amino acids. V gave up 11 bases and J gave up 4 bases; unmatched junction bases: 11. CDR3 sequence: CASRDGTAYNEQFF. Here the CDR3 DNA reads TGTGCCTCACGAGATGGGACAGCATACAATGAGCAGTTCTTC.

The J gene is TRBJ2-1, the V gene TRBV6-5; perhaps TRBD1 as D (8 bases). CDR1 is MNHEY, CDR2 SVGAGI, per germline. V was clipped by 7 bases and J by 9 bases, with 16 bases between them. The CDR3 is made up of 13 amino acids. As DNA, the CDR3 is TGTGCCAGCACTGAACAGGGGGAGGGTGAGCAGTTCTTC. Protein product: CASTEQGEGEQFF.

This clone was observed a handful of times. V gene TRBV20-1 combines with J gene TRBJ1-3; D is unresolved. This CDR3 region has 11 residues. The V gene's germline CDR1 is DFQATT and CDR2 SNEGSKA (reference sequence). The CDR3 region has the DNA TGCAGCGGCCGGCACGGAAACACCATATATTTT. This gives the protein CSGRHGNTIYF.

The CDR3: CASSARQGLFDTEAFF. CDR3 nucleotides: TGTGCCAGTAGTGCCAGACAGGGGTTATTTGACACTGAAGCTTTCTTT. The chain joins TRBV19 to TRBJ1-1; 8 bases line up with TRBD1. This CDR3 is 16 amino acids long. V shed 5 bases, J shed 3 bases, and the junction held 11 bases outside the gene matches. Germline CDR1 reads LNHDA; CDR2 reads SQIVND (reference sequence). Full variable domain (missing parts from reference TRBV19 and TRBJ1-1): DGGITQSPKYLFRKEGQNVTLSCEQNLNHDAMYWYRQDPGQGLRLIYYSQIVNDFQKGDIAEGYSVSREKKESFPLTVTSAQKNPTAFYLCASSARQGLFDTEAFFGQGTRLTVV.

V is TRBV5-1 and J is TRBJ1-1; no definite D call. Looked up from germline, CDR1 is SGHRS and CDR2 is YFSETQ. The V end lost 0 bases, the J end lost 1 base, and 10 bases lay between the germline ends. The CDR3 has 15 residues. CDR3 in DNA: TGCGCCAGCAGCTTGGCAGCAGGACCGAACACTGAAGCTTTCTTT. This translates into CASSLAAGPNTEAFF.

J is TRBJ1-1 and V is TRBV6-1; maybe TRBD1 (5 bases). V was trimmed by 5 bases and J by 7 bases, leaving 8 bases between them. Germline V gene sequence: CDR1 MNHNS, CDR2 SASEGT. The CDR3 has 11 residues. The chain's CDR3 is CASSRTLEAFF. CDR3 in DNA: TGTGCCAGCAGTCGGACACTTGAAGCTTTCTTT.

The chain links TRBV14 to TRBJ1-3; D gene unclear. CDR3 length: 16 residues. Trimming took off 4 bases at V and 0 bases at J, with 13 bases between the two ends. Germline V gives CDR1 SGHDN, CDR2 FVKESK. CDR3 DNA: TGTGCCAGCAGCCCTACGACGGGAGCCTCTGGAAACACCATATATTTT. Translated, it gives CASSPTTGASGNTIYF.

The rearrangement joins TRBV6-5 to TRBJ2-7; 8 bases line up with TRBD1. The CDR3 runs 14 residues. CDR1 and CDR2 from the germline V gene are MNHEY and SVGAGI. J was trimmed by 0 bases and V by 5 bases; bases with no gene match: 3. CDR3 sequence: CASSATGVSYEQYF. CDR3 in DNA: TGTGCCAGCAGTGCGACAGGGGTCTCCTACGAGCAGTACTTC.

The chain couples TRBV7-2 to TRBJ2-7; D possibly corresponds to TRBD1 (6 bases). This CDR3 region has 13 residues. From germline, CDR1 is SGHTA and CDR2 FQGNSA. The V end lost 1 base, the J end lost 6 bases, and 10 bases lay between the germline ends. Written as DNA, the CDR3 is TGTGCCAGCAGCTTAGTAACAGGGCTCGAGCAGTACGTC. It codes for CASSLVTGLEQYV.

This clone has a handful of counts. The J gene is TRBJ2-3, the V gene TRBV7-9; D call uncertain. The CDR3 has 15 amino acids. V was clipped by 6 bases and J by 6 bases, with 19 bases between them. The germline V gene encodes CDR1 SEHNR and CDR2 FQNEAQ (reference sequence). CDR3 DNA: TGTGCCAGCAGTCCACGGGCCGTCTCACCGGATACGCAGTATTTT. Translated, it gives CASSPRAVSPDTQYF.

CDR3 in DNA: TGTGCCAGCACCGAGGCAGGGGCTAATTCACCCCTCCACTTT. Its translation is CASTEAGANSPLHF. The chain employs TRBV7-8 and TRBJ1-6, with D tentatively TRBD1 (6 bases). This CDR3 contains 14 residues. Germline CDR1 reads SGHVS; CDR2 reads FQNEAQ. The V and J ends lost 7 bases and 6 bases respectively, with 13 bases between them. Full variable domain (missing parts from reference TRBV7-8 and TRBJ1-6): GAGVSQSPRYKVAKRGQDVALRCDPISGHVSLFWYQQALGQGPEFLTYFQNEAQLDKSGLPSDRFFAERPEGSVSTLKIQRTQQEDSAVYLCASTEAGANSPLHFGNGTRLTVT.

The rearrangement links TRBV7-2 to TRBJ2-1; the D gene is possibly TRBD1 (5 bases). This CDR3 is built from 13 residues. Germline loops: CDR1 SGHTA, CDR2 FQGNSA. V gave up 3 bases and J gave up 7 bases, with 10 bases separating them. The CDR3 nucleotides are TGTGCCAGCAGCTTCTCAGGGCTTAATGAGCAGTTCTTC. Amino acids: CASSFSGLNEQFF.

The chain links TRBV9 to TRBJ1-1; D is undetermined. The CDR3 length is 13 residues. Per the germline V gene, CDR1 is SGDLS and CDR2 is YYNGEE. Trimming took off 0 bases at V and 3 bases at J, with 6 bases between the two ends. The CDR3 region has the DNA TGTGCCAGCAGCGTAGGGCGGTACACTGAAGCTTTCTTT. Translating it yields CASSVGRYTEAFF.

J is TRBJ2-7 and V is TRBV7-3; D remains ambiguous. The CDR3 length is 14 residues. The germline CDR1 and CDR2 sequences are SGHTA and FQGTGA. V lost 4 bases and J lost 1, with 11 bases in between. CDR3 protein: CASSSSARSYEQYF. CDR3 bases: TGTGCCAGCAGCTCTTCCGCCCGGTCCTACGAGCAGTACTTC.

DNA for the CDR3: TGTGCCAGCAGTTTAGGTGGGCAGGGAAATTCACCCCTCCACTTT. Amino acid sequence: CASSLGGQGNSPLHF. The V call is TRBV28, the J call TRBJ1-6; D possibly corresponds to TRBD1 (5 bases). V lost 2 bases to trimming and J lost 7 bases, with 12 bases between them. CDR1 and CDR2 from the germline V gene are MDHEN and SYDVKM. The CDR3 contains 15 residues.

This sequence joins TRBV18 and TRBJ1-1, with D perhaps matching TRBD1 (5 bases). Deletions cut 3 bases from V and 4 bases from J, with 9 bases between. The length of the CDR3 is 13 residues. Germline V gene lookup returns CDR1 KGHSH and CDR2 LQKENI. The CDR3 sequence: CASSPPGVTEAFF. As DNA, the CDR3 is TGTGCCAGCTCACCTCCGGGGGTCACTGAAGCTTTCTTT.

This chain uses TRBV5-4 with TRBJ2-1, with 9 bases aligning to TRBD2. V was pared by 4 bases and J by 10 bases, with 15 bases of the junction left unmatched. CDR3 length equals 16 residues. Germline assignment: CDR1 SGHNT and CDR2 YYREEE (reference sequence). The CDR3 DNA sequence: TGTGCCAGCAGCCCGAAATGGACTAGCGAGAATGGGGAGCAGTTCTTC. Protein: CASSPKWTSENGEQFF.